Shown below are 9 T cell receptor beta chains from a single sample sequenced in a study of blood T cells in healthy people across ages. PCR was performed a second time for roughly 7 to 12 cycles using a sample-barcoded 5' primer and a J-beta primer mix. One entry per CDR3 protein, called by TCRdb with MiXCR from the 5' RACE reads. This table has some 760,000 distinct CDR3 sequences, 25% appearing once. This same sample was also taken into another study, of T cells of mothers and their children.

Material for sequencing was blood. These receptors were obtained from a boy younger than 18 in good health.

CDR3 sequence reads: CASSLNRAPYEQYF. For the CDR3, the DNA is TGTGCCAGCAGTCTCAATCGGGCACCCTACGAGCAGTACTTC. The chain employs TRBV12-3 or TRBV12-4 and TRBJ2-7; D is unclear. CDR3 length equals 14 residues. The V and J ends lost 5 bases and 2 bases respectively, with 13 bases between them.

The chain uses TRBV7-2 and TRBJ2-3, with 10 bases lining up with TRBD2. Germline CDR1 is SGHTA and CDR2 is FQGNSA. Trimming cost V 1 base and J 4 bases; bases outside gene matches: 5. CDR3 length: 16 residues. The CDR3 bases are TGTGCCAGCAGCTTAGTAGCGGGGGGATTATCAGATACGCAGTATTTT. Protein product: CASSLVAGGLSDTQYF.

This clonotype appeared a few times. The chain combines TRBV2 with TRBJ1-4; D ambiguous. With 2 bases removed from V and 7 bases from J, the gap between germline ends came to 2 bases. Looked up from germline, CDR1 is SNHLY and CDR2 is FYNNEI. CDR3 length: 11 residues. The CDR3 nucleotides read TGTGCCAGCAGTGAACTTGAAAAACTGTTTTTT. Translating gives CASSELEKLFF.

This clonotype showed up many times. The chain couples TRBV6-4 to TRBJ2-2; 11 bases align to TRBD2. The germline gives CDR1 MRHNA, CDR2 SNTAGT. The CDR3 covers 17 residues. The J segment lost 5 bases and the V segment lost 0 bases, leaving 5 bases of the junction unmatched. CDR3 region: CASSDSTSGSETGELFF. The CDR3, as DNA: TGTGCCAGCAGTGACTCCACTAGCGGGAGTGAAACCGGGGAGCTGTTTTTT.

Only a few counts were recorded for this clonotype. The gene calls are TRBV29-1 and TRBJ1-4, with TRBD1 matching 8 bases. CDR1 is SQVTM, CDR2 ANQGSEA, per germline. With 4 bases clipped from V and 5 bases from J, the junction kept 0 bases outside the gene matches. This CDR3 has 12 residues. CDR3 in amino acids: CSVGTGNEKLFF. The CDR3 DNA is TGCAGCGTTGGGACAGGGAATGAAAAACTGTTTTTT.

This clonotype showed up just a few times. Sequence at one end of the junction differs from germline and may be a read error. CDR3 coding DNA: TGTGCCGGCAGCCTGACCGGGACTACTTCTAATGAGCAGTTCTTC. Protein: CAGSLTGTTSNEQFF. The V and J genes are TRBV7-3 and TRBJ2-1; 7 nucleotides agree with TRBD2. Germline V lookup: CDR1 SGHTA, CDR2 FQGTGA. This CDR3 contains 15 residues.

This clonotype was counted once. The chain recombines TRBV4-2 with TRBJ2-5; 12 bases are a match to TRBD2. V lost 4 bases, J lost 5 bases, and 5 bases stayed unmatched. The CDR3 is 15 amino acids. CDR1 LGHNA and CDR2 YNFKEQ come from the germline V gene. The CDR3 DNA follows: TGTGCCAGCAGCCCACTAGCGGGAGGAACGGAGACCCAGTACTTC. Translation: CASSPLAGGTETQYF.

The rearrangement uses TRBV9 and TRBJ1-1; D gene unclear. This CDR3 is 14 amino acids long. The germline gives CDR1 SGDLS, CDR2 YYNGEE. Trimming shortened V by 0 bases and J by 0 bases, and 6 bases separated the two germline ends. CDR3 residues: CASSVGVMNTEAFF. Here the CDR3 DNA reads TGTGCCAGCAGCGTAGGAGTCATGAACACTGAAGCTTTCTTT.

This clonotype was found a few times. V and J are TRBV9 and TRBJ2-5; no clear D gene. Germline V gene lookup returns CDR1 SGDLS and CDR2 YYNGEE. Trimming pared 4 bases from V and 2 bases from J, leaving 15 bases between. The CDR3 has 15 residues. The CDR3 nucleotides read TGTGCCAGCAGCCCACTTGGGGTGGAACAAGAGACCCAGTACTTC. Translation: CASSPLGVEQETQYF.